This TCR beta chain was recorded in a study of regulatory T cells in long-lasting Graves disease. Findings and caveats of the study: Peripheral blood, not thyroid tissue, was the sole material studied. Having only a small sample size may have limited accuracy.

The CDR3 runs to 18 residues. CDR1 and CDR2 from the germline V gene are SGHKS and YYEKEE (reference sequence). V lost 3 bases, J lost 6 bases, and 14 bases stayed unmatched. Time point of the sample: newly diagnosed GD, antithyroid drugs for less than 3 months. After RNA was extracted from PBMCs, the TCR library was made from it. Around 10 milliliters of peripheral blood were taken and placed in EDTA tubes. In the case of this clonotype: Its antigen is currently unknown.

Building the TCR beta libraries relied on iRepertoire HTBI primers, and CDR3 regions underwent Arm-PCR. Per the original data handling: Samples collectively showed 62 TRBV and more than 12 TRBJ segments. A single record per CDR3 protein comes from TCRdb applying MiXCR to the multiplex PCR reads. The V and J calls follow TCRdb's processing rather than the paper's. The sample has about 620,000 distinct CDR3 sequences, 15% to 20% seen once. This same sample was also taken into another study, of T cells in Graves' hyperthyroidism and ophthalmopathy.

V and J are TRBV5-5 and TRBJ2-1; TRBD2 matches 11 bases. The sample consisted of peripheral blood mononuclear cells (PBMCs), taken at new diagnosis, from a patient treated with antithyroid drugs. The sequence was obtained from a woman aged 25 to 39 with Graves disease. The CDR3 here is CASSSVYKTSGALNEQFF. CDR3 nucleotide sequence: TGTGCCAGCAGCTCCGTTTACAAGACTAGCGGGGCCCTCAATGAGCAGTTCTTC.